These 29 T cell receptor beta chains originate from one sample sequenced in a study of early T cells in non-severe SARS-CoV-2 infection. TCRdb re-analysed the 5' RACE reads in MiXCR, keeping a single row per CDR3 protein. The table lists about 92,000 distinct CDR3 sequences, less than 15% of them singletons. Sequencing was performed on whole blood. These receptors were collected from an adult who was a healthcare worker with PCR-confirmed SARS-CoV-2 infection or an uninfected control (not recorded which).

V is TRBV6-6 and J is TRBJ2-2; 9 bases align to TRBD1. V shed 6 bases and J 0 bases; nucleotides not matched to a gene: 11. Per germline, CDR1 MNHNY and CDR2 SVGAGI (reference sequence). CDR3 size: 18 residues. The CDR3 reads CASSQTRTGVTNTGELFF. The CDR3 DNA sequence: TGTGCCAGCAGCCAGACCCGGACAGGGGTCACGAACACCGGGGAGCTGTTTTTT.

At least ten counts were recorded for this clonotype. The V and J genes are TRBV29-1 and TRBJ2-5; 7 positions match TRBD1. Germline V gene lookup returns CDR1 SQVTM and CDR2 ANQGSEA. V was pared by 4 bases and J by 6 bases, with 5 bases of the junction left unmatched. The CDR3 contains 12 residues. The CDR3 coding sequence is TGCAGCGTTGTAGGGGGCGAGAAGACCCAGTACTTC. Translating it yields CSVVGGEKTQYF.

This clonotype was counted ten times or more. V is TRBV28 and J is TRBJ1-5; unclear D gene. The CDR3 contains 15 residues. Germline loops: CDR1 MDHEN, CDR2 SYDVKM. Between the trimmed V and J ends, which lost 8 bases and 2 bases, there was a span of 16 bases. For the CDR3, the DNA is TGTGCCAGCGGACTGGTTGGCGGGGGCAATCAGCCCCAGCATTTT. This codes for CASGLVGGGNQPQHF.

The chain carries TRBV7-2 and TRBJ2-5; D remains ambiguous. Germline V lookup: CDR1 SGHTA, CDR2 FQGNSA. CDR3 length: 13 residues. Trimming removed 5 bases from V and 0 bases from J, with 7 bases in between. Here the CDR3 DNA reads TGTGCCAGCAGCCCCCGCTACCAAGAGACCCAGTACTTC. The encoded protein is CASSPRYQETQYF. Supplemented by reference TRBV7-2 and TRBJ2-5, the full variable domain reads GAGVSQSPSNKVTEKGKDVELRCDPISGHTALYWYRQSLGQGLEFLIYFQGNSAPDKSGLPSDRFSAERTGGSVSTLTIQRTQQEDSAVYLCASSPRYQETQYFGPGTRLLVL.

There are a few counts of this clonotype. The chain combines TRBV29-1 with TRBJ1-1; D uncertain. V shed 7 bases and J shed 4 bases, with 4 bases lying between them. CDR3 length: 9 residues. The germline CDR1 and CDR2 sequences are SQVTM and ANQGSEA. The CDR3 reads CSGGTEAFF. CDR3 sequence (DNA): TGCAGCGGGGGCACTGAAGCTTTCTTT.

V is TRBV20-1 and J is TRBJ2-7, with 12 bases aligning to TRBD2. Losses at the gene ends were 3 bases for V and 2 bases for J; bases not matched to a gene: 5. Per germline, CDR1 DFQATT and CDR2 SNEGSKA (reference sequence). The CDR3 totals 15 residues. CDR3 region: CSARRLAGGPYEQYF. CDR3 nucleotides: TGCAGTGCTAGGCGGCTAGCGGGGGGGCCCTACGAGCAGTACTTC.

This clonotype was counted ten times or more. V usage is TRBV6-2 or TRBV6-3 and J usage is TRBJ1-1; no clear D. The CDR3 covers 16 residues. Between the trimmed V and J ends, which lost 4 bases and 0 bases, there was a span of 15 bases. Per germline, CDR1 MNHEY and CDR2 SVGEGT. The CDR3 DNA is TGTGCCAGCAGTTTAGGTAGGCAGACGATGAACACTGAAGCTTTCTTT. This sequence encodes CASSLGRQTMNTEAFF.

This clonotype was seen repeatedly, ten times or more. The chain employs TRBV9 and TRBJ2-5; 7 nucleotides agree with TRBD2. Germline V gene lookup returns CDR1 SGDLS and CDR2 YYNGEE. The CDR3 covers 14 residues. J gave up 3 bases and V 3 bases, and 5 bases lay outside the gene matches. The CDR3 nucleotides read TGTGCCAGCAGCGCACGCGGGGGTGAAGAGACCCAGTACTTC. Residues: CASSARGGEETQYF.

There are a few counts of this clonotype. The genes are TRBV20-1 and TRBJ1-1, with a tentative D call TRBD1 (5 bases). This CDR3 region has 15 residues. Per the germline V gene, CDR1 is DFQATT and CDR2 is SNEGSKA (reference sequence). V gave up 3 bases and J gave up 6 bases, with 20 bases separating them. CDR3 nucleotide sequence: TGCAGTGCTAGGAGTGAGCGACAGAAAATCGCTGAAGCTTTCTTT. Protein: CSARSERQKIAEAFF.

This chain joins TRBV3-1 and TRBJ2-2; D not resolved. V shed 4 bases and J shed 6 bases, with 6 bases lying between them. Germline V gene sequence: CDR1 LGHDT, CDR2 YNNKEL (reference sequence). The CDR3 spans 12 residues. Here the CDR3 reads CASSRISGELFF. CDR3 DNA: TGTGCCAGCAGCCGCATATCCGGGGAGCTGTTTTTT.

This clonotype was seen only a few times. J is TRBJ2-2 and V is TRBV7-9; D uncertain. The CDR3 loop spans 13 amino acids. Trimming stripped 2 bases from V and 5 bases from J, with 6 bases between. The germline CDR1 and CDR2 sequences are SEHNR and FQNEAQ (reference sequence). CDR3 in amino acids: CASSLKGTGELFF. The CDR3, as DNA: TGTGCCAGCAGCTTAAAGGGAACCGGGGAGCTGTTTTTT.

This clonotype was counted a single time. The J gene is TRBJ1-1, the V gene TRBV29-1; D call uncertain. The length of the CDR3 is 12 residues. V was pared by 4 bases and J by 6 bases, with 12 bases between. Per the germline V gene, CDR1 is SQVTM and CDR2 is ANQGSEA. CDR3 residues: CSVGDVGAEAFF. For the CDR3, the DNA is TGCAGCGTTGGAGATGTCGGGGCTGAAGCTTTCTTT.

This clonotype was recorded once. The V call is TRBV7-8, the J call TRBJ1-2; D gene ambiguous. The CDR3 sequence is 12 residues long. V gave up 3 bases and J gave up 4 bases, with 6 bases separating them. Germline values: CDR1 SGHVS, CDR2 FQNEAQ. CDR3 sequence reads: CASSLVSYGYTF. CDR3 nucleotide sequence: TGTGCCAGCAGCTTGGTCAGCTATGGCTACACCTTC.

This clonotype was recorded at least ten times. The rearrangement uses TRBV14 and TRBJ2-1; D assignment may be TRBD1 or TRBD2 (6 bases each). With 4 bases removed from V and 6 bases from J, the gap between germline ends came to 22 bases. From germline, CDR1 is SGHDN and CDR2 FVKESK. The CDR3 loop spans 17 amino acids. The CDR3 region has the DNA TGTGCCAGCAGCCCCTCTTCGGGGGCGGGGAGTTTCAATGAGCAGTTCTTC. Translated, it gives CASSPSSGAGSFNEQFF.

The rearrangement joins TRBV19 to TRBJ1-1; 8 nucleotides line up with TRBD1. The V segment lost 5 bases and the J segment 10 bases; nucleotides outside the gene matches: 9. The germline V gene encodes CDR1 LNHDA and CDR2 SQIVND (reference sequence). The CDR3 totals 13 residues. CDR3 region: CASSSDREGPAFF. As DNA, the CDR3 is TGTGCCAGTAGTTCGGACAGGGAGGGCCCAGCTTTCTTT.

J is TRBJ1-1 and V is TRBV12-3 or TRBV12-4; D is perhaps TRBD1 (5 bases). The CDR3 length is 14 residues. V was shortened by 6 bases and J by 0 bases, with 11 bases between the two germline ends. The CDR3 is CASSSGLVNTEAFF. The CDR3 bases are TGTGCCAGCAGCTCAGGGTTGGTGAACACTGAAGCTTTCTTT.

This clonotype was picked up a small number of times. The chain links TRBV18 to TRBJ2-3; 10 bases are a match to TRBD1. V was clipped by 3 bases and J by 0 bases; unmatched bases: 6. Germline values: CDR1 KGHSH, CDR2 LQKENI. The CDR3 has 17 amino acids. The CDR3 loop is CASSPPPGQGSTDTQYF. CDR3 DNA: TGTGCCAGCTCACCCCCTCCGGGACAGGGGAGCACAGATACGCAGTATTTT.

This clonotype was counted between two and nine times. V gene TRBV4-2 combines with J gene TRBJ1-1, with D possibly being TRBD1 (5 bases). The CDR3 extends over 17 amino acids. CDR1 is LGHNA and CDR2 is YNFKEQ in the germline V gene. V gave up 1 base and J gave up 0 bases, with 15 bases separating them. The CDR3 bases are TGTGCCAGCAGCCAAGGGGCACAGGAGACTCTGAACACTGAAGCTTTCTTT. Translating gives CASSQGAQETLNTEAFF.

The chain has TRBV29-1 and TRBJ1-1, with D possibly matching TRBD1 (5 bases). This CDR3 region has 10 residues. Trimming cost V 6 bases and J 11 bases, with 13 bases left between them. Germline CDR1 and CDR2: SQVTM and ANQGSEA. CDR3 bases: TGCAGCGTAGAGGGACGGGAGGCTTTCTTT. As protein: CSVEGREAFF.

This clonotype has more than one count but fewer than ten. V gene TRBV28 combines with J gene TRBJ1-1; D is unclear. This CDR3 spans 10 amino acids. V was shortened by 10 bases and J by 13 bases, with 16 bases between the two germline ends. The germline V gene encodes CDR1 MDHEN and CDR2 SYDVKM. The DNA for the CDR3 is TGTGCCACCCACGACGGGAAGCTTTTCTTT. Translated, it gives CATHDGKLFF.

This clonotype was counted at least ten times. The rearrangement links TRBV12-3 or TRBV12-4 to TRBJ1-1; 8 nucleotides line up with TRBD1. V lost 5 bases to trimming and J lost 5 bases; unmatched junction nucleotides: 10. The CDR3 covers 15 residues. The DNA of the CDR3 is TGTGCCAGCAGTCCGCGGACAGGGAGGGGTACTGAAGCTTTCTTT. It translates to CASSPRTGRGTEAFF.

In its sample, this clonotype was seen many times. The J gene is TRBJ2-3, the V gene TRBV2, with D perhaps matching TRBD1 (5 bases). Trimming took 4 bases from V and 6 from J, leaving 20 bases between them. The CDR3 runs 16 residues. CDR1 SNHLY and CDR2 FYNNEI come from the germline V gene. CDR3 nucleotide sequence: TGTGCCAGCAGTGGCCCAACCCCAAGACCAGGGGATACGCAGTATTTT. It yields the protein CASSGPTPRPGDTQYF.

This clonotype has a handful of counts. V and J are TRBV11-2 and TRBJ1-1; no firm D call. The CDR3 has 11 residues. In germline, CDR1 is SGHAT, CDR2 FQNNGV. The germline V and J ends were trimmed by 2 bases and 6 bases, with 4 bases remaining between them. CDR3 sequence: CASSLRAEAFF. The DNA of the CDR3 is TGTGCCAGCAGCTTAAGAGCTGAAGCTTTCTTT.

This clonotype occurred a few times. This chain links TRBV10-3 with TRBJ2-3; D remains unclear. CDR1 and CDR2 (germline): ENHRY, SYGVKD. This CDR3 has 14 amino acids. V lost 0 bases and J 6 bases, leaving 10 bases between the germline ends. The CDR3 region has the DNA TGTGCCATCAGTGAGTCTGCTGGGTTCGATACGCAGTATTTT. Its protein is CAISESAGFDTQYF.

In its sample, this clonotype was seen a few times. The chain couples TRBV20-1 to TRBJ2-2; 11 positions agree with TRBD2. The CDR3 spans 17 residues. The germline V gene has CDR1 DFQATT and CDR2 SNEGSKA (reference sequence). With 6 bases clipped from V and 3 bases from J, the junction kept 12 bases outside the gene matches. This CDR3 is CSAHRLAGPEDTGELFF. The DNA of the CDR3 is TGCAGTGCCCACCGACTAGCGGGGCCCGAGGACACCGGGGAGCTGTTTTTT.

The CDR3 region is CSAALWRQETQYF. The CDR3 DNA follows: TGCAGTGCTGCCCTCTGGCGGCAAGAGACCCAGTACTTC. The V gene is TRBV20-1, the J gene TRBJ2-5, with D unclear. V lost 5 bases, J lost 2 bases, and 12 bases lay in between. The CDR3 is made up of 13 amino acids. Germline-derived CDR1 and CDR2 are DFQATT and SNEGSKA (reference sequence).

V and J are TRBV11-2 and TRBJ1-1; D is uncertain. With 5 bases removed from V and 7 bases from J, the gap between germline ends came to 8 bases. Germline CDR1 reads SGHAT; CDR2 reads FQNNGV. The CDR3 sequence is 11 residues long. CDR3 sequence (DNA): TGTGCCAGCAGCCTATATAATGAAGCTTTCTTT. This sequence encodes CASSLYNEAFF.

CDR3 in amino acids: CASSPAGGTDTQYF. The CDR3 nucleotides are TGTGCCAGCAGCCCAGCGGGGGGCACAGATACGCAGTATTTT. The chain recombines TRBV9 with TRBJ2-3, with 8 bases lining up with TRBD2. V lost 4 bases, J lost 1 base, and 2 bases stayed unmatched. The CDR3 has 14 residues. CDR1 and CDR2 (germline): SGDLS, YYNGEE.

In this sample, this clonotype turned up a few times. V usage is TRBV28 and J usage is TRBJ2-7, with TRBD1 matching over 7 bases. Germline values: CDR1 MDHEN, CDR2 SYDVKM. Unmatched junction bases numbered 6, after V lost 2 bases and J lost 2 bases. The CDR3 has 15 amino acids. For the CDR3, the DNA is TGTGCCAGCAGTTTACGTGGGGACAGAGCCTACGAGCAGTACTTC. It specifies CASSLRGDRAYEQYF.